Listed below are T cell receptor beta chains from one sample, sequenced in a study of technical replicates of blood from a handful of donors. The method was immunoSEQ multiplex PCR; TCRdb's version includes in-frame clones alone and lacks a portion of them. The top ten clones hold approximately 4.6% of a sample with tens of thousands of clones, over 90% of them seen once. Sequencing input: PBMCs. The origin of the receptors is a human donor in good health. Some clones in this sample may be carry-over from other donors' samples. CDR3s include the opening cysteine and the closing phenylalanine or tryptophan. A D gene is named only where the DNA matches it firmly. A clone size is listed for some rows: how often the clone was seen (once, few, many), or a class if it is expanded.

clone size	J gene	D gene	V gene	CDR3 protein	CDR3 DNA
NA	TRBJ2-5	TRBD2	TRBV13	CASSSLAGAGETQYF	TGTGCCAGCAGCTCCCTAGCGGGAGCGGGGGAGACCCAGTACTTC
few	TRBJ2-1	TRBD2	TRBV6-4	CASSDSSGLGKFF	TGTGCCAGCAGTGACTCCTCGGGACTAGGAAAGTTCTTC
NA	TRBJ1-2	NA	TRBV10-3	CAISESYTASFYGYTF	TGTGCCATCAGTGAGTCCTACACAGCCAGTTTCTATGGCTACACCTTC
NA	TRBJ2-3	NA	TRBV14	CASSQSGTQYF	TGTGCCAGCAGCCAGAGCGGTACGCAGTATTTT
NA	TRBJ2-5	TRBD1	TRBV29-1	CSADRGSGETQYF	TGCAGCGCTGACAGGGGGTCTGGAGAGACCCAGTACTTC
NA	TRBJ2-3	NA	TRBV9	CASSDRTTDTQYF	TGTGCCAGCAGCGATCGGACAACAGATACGCAGTATTTT
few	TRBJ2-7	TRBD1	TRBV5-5	CASSIGTGIRQYF	TGTGCCAGCAGCATCGGGACAGGAATACGGCAGTACTTC
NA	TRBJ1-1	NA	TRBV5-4	CASSLDGGSSTEAFF	TGTGCCAGCAGCTTGGATGGGGGGTCCTCCACTGAAGCTTTCTTT
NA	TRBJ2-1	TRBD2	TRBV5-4	CASSLVAGVGSEQFF	TGTGCCAGCAGCTTGGTTGCGGGAGTAGGAAGTGAGCAGTTCTTC
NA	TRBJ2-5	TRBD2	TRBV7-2	CASSLVRGGQETQYF	TGTGCCAGCAGCTTAGTGCGGGGGGGGCAAGAGACCCAGTACTTC
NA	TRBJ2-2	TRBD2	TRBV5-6	CASSSLAGADTGELFF	TGTGCCAGCAGCTCCCTAGCGGGAGCGGACACCGGGGAGCTGTTTTTT
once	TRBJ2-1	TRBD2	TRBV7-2	CASSLRASGGIQGYNEQFF	TGTGCCAGCAGCTTAAGAGCTAGCGGGGGGATACAGGGTTACAATGAGCAGTTCTTC
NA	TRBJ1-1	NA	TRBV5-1	CASSKQTNDGGEAFF	TGCGCCAGCAGCAAACAAACAAATGACGGGGGGGAAGCTTTCTTT
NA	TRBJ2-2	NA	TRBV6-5	CAAGRFTGELFF	TGTGCCGCAGGCCGGTTTACCGGGGAGCTGTTTTTT
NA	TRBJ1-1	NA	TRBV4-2	CASSQKGGVGSLNTEAFF	TGTGCCAGCAGCCAAAAGGGAGGGGTAGGGTCTCTGAACACTGAAGCTTTCTTT
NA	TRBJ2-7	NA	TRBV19	CASSIEGSEQYF	TGTGCCAGTAGCATTGAGGGAAGCGAGCAGTACTTC